This T cell receptor beta chain emerged from a study of regulatory and conventional T cells in breast cancer (dated by TCRdb to the mid-2010s). Library generation was performed with PCR. Sequencing used an Illumina MiSeq. TCRdb reanalyzed the raw reads on its own, using fastp at Q25 for trimming and MiXCR for clone calling, and kept in-frame beta chains. Rows are unified per CDR3 protein, each entry keeping the most common DNA and genes. This sample gives about 9,600 distinct CDR3 sequences in total; about 35% of them show up just once. The top ten clones comprise over 5% of the sample. A remark on this clonotype: Its antigen remains undetermined. Qualities for individual bases were not recorded, and no much larger clone is one base off.

V has 4 bases trimmed and J has 4 bases trimmed; junction bases matching no gene number 9. CDR3 length: 16 amino acids, cysteine to phenylalanine. Only the CDR3 region is kept as DNA, spanning 48 bases read in frame from base 1. In the germline V gene, CDR1 corresponds to SGHDT and CDR2 to YYEEEE. This TCR was recovered from a male donor in good health. The receptor chain draws on TRBV5-6 and TRBJ2-7, and TRBD1 aligns with 12 junction nucleotides. Sequencing used conventional T cells from blood. The sequence in DNA is TGTGCCAGCAGCCAGTTGGGACAGGGGGCGGGGTACGAGCAGTACTTC. This gives the protein CASSQLGQGAGYEQYF.